Presented here are 24 T cell receptor beta chains from one specimen sequenced in a study of read filtering for tumor transcriptome and immune sequencing. Molecular barcoded adaptors covering alpha/delta and beta/gamma chains were used on approximately 400 ng RNA. MiXCR, applied by TCRdb to the reads, yields one record per CDR3 protein. The sample includes more than 45,000 distinct CDR3 sequences, 9% to 15% of them seen just once. Sequencing was carried out using a population of CD138-negative cells sorted from bone marrow. All receptors derive from a donor at least 40 years old with multiple myeloma.

This chain joins TRBV14 and TRBJ1-3, with D perhaps TRBD1 (5 bases). The CDR3 totals 15 residues. V lost 4 bases to trimming and J lost 8 bases, with 18 bases between them. Germline lookup yields CDR1 SGHDN and CDR2 FVKESK. The CDR3 is CASSRSGTGGDTIYF. CDR3 DNA: TGTGCCAGCAGCCGATCGGGGACCGGCGGAGACACCATATATTTT. The whole variable domain, remainder taken from reference TRBV14 and TRBJ1-3, is EAGVTQFPSHSVIEKGQTVTLRCDPISGHDNLYWYRRVMGKEIKFLLHFVKESKQDESGMPNNRFLAERTGGTYSTLKVQPAELEDSGVYFCASSRSGTGGDTIYFGEGSWLTVV.

Regarding this clonotype: The junction departs from germline at one end; a sequencing error may be responsible. The chain combines TRBV5-1 with TRBJ1-1, with D possibly matching TRBD1 (5 bases). CDR1 and CDR2 from the germline V gene are SGHRS and YFSETQ. The CDR3 contains 13 residues. The CDR3 bases are TGCGCCAGCGGCTTCAGGGCCAACACTGAAGCCTTCTTT. Its translation is CASGFRANTEAFF.

This clonotype was picked up many times. V is TRBV20-1 and J is TRBJ2-7; D may be TRBD2 (7 bases). This CDR3 comprises 15 residues. Germline lookup yields CDR1 DFQATT and CDR2 SNEGSKA (reference sequence). Trimming pared 0 bases from V and 0 bases from J, leaving 12 bases between. This CDR3 reads CSARDREGVSYEQYF. CDR3 sequence (DNA): TGCAGTGCTAGAGATAGGGAGGGGGTCTCCTACGAGCAGTACTTC.

This clonotype was counted a few times. One base away lies a much larger clone, so this may be a sequencing read error. V and J are TRBV29-1 and TRBJ2-7, with D unclear. The ends were cut back, 8 bases at V and 2 bases at J, with 13 bases in the middle. CDR1 and CDR2 from the germline V gene are SQVTM and ANQGSEA. The CDR3 consists of 12 residues. CDR3 sequence: CSIVLNTYEQYF. The DNA for the CDR3 is TGCAGCATAGTCCTGAATACCTACGAGCAGTACTTC.

Many counts were recorded for this clonotype. This sequence joins TRBV7-8 and TRBJ1-1; tentative D call: TRBD1 (5 bases). There are 18 residues in the CDR3. Germline CDR1 reads SGHVS; CDR2 reads FQNEAQ. V gave up 1 base and J gave up 2 bases, with 20 bases separating them. For the CDR3, the DNA is TGTGCCAGCAGCTTAGTAGGGACGTCTACGGAAGGCAACACTGAAGCTTTCTTT. Protein sequence: CASSLVGTSTEGNTEAFF. Supplemented by reference TRBV7-8 and TRBJ1-1, the full variable domain reads GAGVSQSPRYKVAKRGQDVALRCDPISGHVSLFWYQQALGQGPEFLTYFQNEAQLDKSGLPSDRFFAERPEGSVSTLKIQRTQQEDSAVYLCASSLVGTSTEGNTEAFFGQGTRLTVV.

About this clonotype itself: Given a much more abundant clone one base away, this may be a read error. The rearrangement links TRBV19 to TRBJ2-1; no firm D call. Germline-derived CDR1 and CDR2 are LNHDA and SQIVND (reference sequence). This CDR3 has 14 amino acids. DNA for the CDR3: TGTACCAGTGGTACCAGTAGCTCCTACAATGAGCAGTTCTTC. Protein sequence: CTSGTSSSYNEQFF.

This clonotype was picked up many times. This chain joins TRBV12-3 or TRBV12-4 and TRBJ2-5; perhaps D is TRBD1 or TRBD2 (6 bases each). CDR3 size: 15 residues. V lost 0 bases and J lost 5, with 13 bases in between. This CDR3 reads CASSLALGAGETQYF. The CDR3 DNA follows: TGTGCCAGCAGTTTAGCACTGGGGGCGGGGGAGACCCAGTACTTC.

This clonotype showed up many times. The chain recombines TRBV29-1 with TRBJ1-2; D may be TRBD1 (5 bases). V gave up 1 base and J gave up 4 bases, with 10 bases separating them. There are 13 residues in the CDR3. Germline V gene data show CDR1 as SQVTM and CDR2 as ANQGSEA. CDR3 region: CSVEVDRAYGYTF. CDR3 in DNA: TGCAGCGTTGAAGTTGACAGAGCCTATGGCTACACCTTC.

This clonotype was detected many times. This chain links TRBV20-1 with TRBJ2-2, with no clear D. This CDR3 is built from 16 residues. Trimming took off 0 bases at V and 3 bases at J, with 14 bases between the two ends. CDR1 and CDR2 (germline): DFQATT, SNEGSKA (reference sequence). Here the CDR3 DNA reads TGCAGTGCTAGAGATCCAGGACGGACCTACACCGGGGAGCTGTTTTTT. It encodes CSARDPGRTYTGELFF.

This clonotype was detected many times. The chain uses TRBV19 and TRBJ2-1; no clear D gene. Trimming cost V 3 bases and J 1 base, with 10 bases left between them. This CDR3 is 15 amino acids long. CDR1 LNHDA and CDR2 SQIVND come from the germline V gene (reference sequence). CDR3 sequence (DNA): TGTGCCAGTAGTATTTTACAAACGTCCTACAATGAGCAGTTCTTC. Protein: CASSILQTSYNEQFF.

This clonotype was seen at least ten times. The chain couples TRBV12-3 or TRBV12-4 to TRBJ2-6; 12 nucleotides align to TRBD2. After removal of 3 bases from V and 0 bases from J, the junction contained 3 bases not matched to a gene. The CDR3 contains 18 residues. The CDR3 protein is CASSLTSGGNSGANVLTF. The CDR3 region has the DNA TGTGCCAGCAGTTTGACTAGCGGGGGAAACTCTGGGGCCAACGTCCTGACTTTC.

This clonotype was recorded many times. This rearrangement joins TRBV7-9 to TRBJ1-5; 9 positions agree with TRBD1. The CDR3 totals 14 residues. CDR1 and CDR2 from the germline V gene are SEHNR and FQNEAQ (reference sequence). J lost 6 bases, V lost 10 bases, and 10 bases had no gene match. CDR3 region: CATETGGSGQPQHF. The CDR3 coding sequence is TGTGCCACCGAGACAGGGGGTTCGGGTCAGCCCCAGCATTTT.

In this sample, this clonotype turned up many times. V and J are TRBV7-9 and TRBJ2-7; 8 nucleotides agree with TRBD1. Per germline, CDR1 SEHNR and CDR2 FQNEAQ (reference sequence). V dropped 5 bases and J dropped 0; count of bases not matched to a gene: 6. The CDR3 sequence is 15 residues long. The CDR3 spells CASSPRQGLSYEQYF. CDR3 sequence (DNA): TGTGCCAGCAGCCCGCGACAGGGGCTCTCCTACGAGCAGTACTTC.

This clonotype was detected many times. The V and J genes are TRBV4-1 and TRBJ1-4; no reliable D call. V was clipped by 4 bases and J by 8 bases, with 11 bases between them. Germline CDR1 and CDR2: MGHRA and YSYEKL. This CDR3 region has 13 residues. CDR3 amino acids: CASSRGYEEKLFF. In nucleotides, the CDR3 is TGCGCCAGCAGCCGGGGTTATGAAGAAAAACTGTTTTTT.

This clonotype occurred many times. V usage is TRBV2 and J usage is TRBJ1-5; D may be TRBD1 (5 bases). The CDR3 totals 13 residues. V was pared by 2 bases and J by 4 bases, with 6 bases between. Germline V gene sequence: CDR1 SNHLY, CDR2 FYNNEI. In nucleotides, the CDR3 is TGTGCCAGCAGTGAAAGACAGAATCAGCCCCAGCATTTT. As protein: CASSERQNQPQHF.

This clonotype was recorded at least ten times. The genes are TRBV4-1 and TRBJ2-2; D gene ambiguous. With 3 bases removed from V and 8 bases from J, the gap between germline ends came to 16 bases. CDR3 size: 15 residues. CDR1 MGHRA and CDR2 YSYEKL come from the germline V gene. The DNA for the CDR3 is TGCGCCAGCAGCCACCCAATAGGACGAGGAGGGGAGCTGTTTTTT. Amino acid sequence: CASSHPIGRGGELFF.

This clonotype was seen repeatedly, ten times or more. This chain joins TRBV4-1 and TRBJ2-1, with 10 bases fitting TRBD2. The V gene's germline CDR1 is MGHRA and CDR2 YSYEKL. There are 17 residues in the CDR3. After removal of 1 base from V and 3 bases from J, the junction contained 6 bases not matched to a gene. The CDR3 DNA reads as TGCGCCAGCAGCCAAGGTAGCGGGGGGCATAACTACAATGAGCAGTTCTTC. It translates to CASSQGSGGHNYNEQFF.

Concerning this clonotype itself: The germline gene is not matched at one end of the junction; a read error may be the cause. The J gene is TRBJ1-1, the V gene TRBV6-5; D remains ambiguous. The CDR3 extends over 13 amino acids. Germline assignment: CDR1 MNHEY and CDR2 SVGAGI. The CDR3 DNA follows: TGTGCCCGCAGTTATTCAGAGAACACTGAAGCTTTCTTT. This translates into CARSYSENTEAFF.

This clonotype was picked up many times. The chain combines TRBV3-1 with TRBJ1-1; D remains unclear. Germline-derived CDR1 and CDR2 are LGHDT and YNNKEL (reference sequence). V was trimmed by 3 bases and J by 5 bases, leaving 4 bases between them. CDR3 length: 11 residues. In DNA form, the CDR3 reads TGTGCCAGCAGCCAGCGGACTGAAGCTTTCTTT. Residues: CASSQRTEAFF.

This clonotype was seen only a few times. This sequence joins TRBV6-5 and TRBJ1-4; D is uncertain. The germline V gene encodes CDR1 MNHEY and CDR2 SVGAGI. V gave up 1 base and J gave up 16 bases, with 13 bases separating them. The CDR3 is made up of 12 amino acids. CDR3 sequence (DNA): TGTGCCAGCAGTTACTTCGGGCAGGAGTGGTTTTTT. Its protein product is CASSYFGQEWFF.

With respect to this clonotype: Lacking the conserved final phenylalanine or tryptophan, this CDR3 likely reflects a read error. The V call is TRBV15, the J call TRBJ2-3, with D perhaps being TRBD1 or TRBD2 (5 bases each). CDR1 and CDR2 (germline): LNHNV, YYDKDF (reference sequence). The CDR3 is 14 residues long. Trimming stripped 1 base from V and 0 bases from J, with 5 bases between. The CDR3 nucleotides read TGTGCCACCAGCAGAGGGGGGAGCACAGATACGCAGTATCTT. As protein: CATSRGGSTDTQYL.

This clonotype was found many times. The J gene is TRBJ1-2, the V gene TRBV15, with D unclear. Trimming cost V 0 bases and J 2 bases, with 10 bases left between them. Germline loops: CDR1 LNHNV, CDR2 YYDKDF (reference sequence). The CDR3 runs to 15 residues. CDR3 protein: CATSREWVWNYGYTF. CDR3 nucleotide sequence: TGTGCCACCAGCAGAGAGTGGGTGTGGAACTATGGCTACACCTTC.

This clonotype was recorded at least ten times. The J gene is TRBJ2-3, the V gene TRBV20-1; 9 bases agree with TRBD2. The length of the CDR3 is 15 residues. Germline V gene data show CDR1 as DFQATT and CDR2 as SNEGSKA (reference sequence). Losses at the gene ends were 4 bases for V and 0 bases for J; bases not matched to a gene: 5. CDR3 loop: CSAKPAGGSTDTQYF. CDR3 coding DNA: TGCAGTGCTAAACCAGCGGGGGGAAGCACAGATACGCAGTATTTT.

This clonotype was detected many times. This chain links TRBV24-1 with TRBJ2-2, with D uncertain. There are 15 residues in the CDR3. The V end lost 4 bases, the J end lost 5 bases, and 13 bases lay between the germline ends. Germline CDR1 reads KGHDR; CDR2 reads SFDVKD. CDR3 amino acids: CATSEPSDGTGELFF. The CDR3 DNA is TGTGCCACCAGTGAACCCTCCGACGGAACCGGGGAGCTGTTTTTT.